These 20 T cell receptor beta chains were all obtained from the same sample, sequenced in a study of cytomegalovirus exposure and HLA in healthy donors. PCR employed 60 Vbeta and 13 Jbeta primers. The data were produced by immunoSEQ multiplex PCR, yet TCRdb's version contains in-frame clones alone and is incomplete. This table has fewer than 85,000 clones, under 80% appearing once. The source material was PBMCs. All receptors derive from a man in his 60s in good health and CMV-seropositive.

The chain carries TRBV4-2 and TRBJ2-1; 15 bases match TRBD2. This CDR3 is 18 amino acids long. The V gene's germline CDR1 is LGHNA and CDR2 YNFKEQ. V lost 1 base, J lost 7 bases, and 8 bases stayed unmatched. This CDR3 is CASSQVVGLAGGRNEQFF. DNA for the CDR3: TGTGCCAGCAGCCAAGTTGTGGGACTAGCGGGAGGAAGGAATGAGCAGTTCTTC.

This chain links TRBV27 with TRBJ2-7; D possibly corresponds to TRBD1 (5 bases). Germline V CDR1 and CDR2: MNHEY, SMNVEV (reference sequence). There are 15 residues in the CDR3. Trimming took 7 bases from V and 2 from J, leaving 18 bases between them. The CDR3 is CASKGHAVYAYEQYF. The CDR3 coding sequence is TGTGCCAGCAAGGGGCACGCGGTATATGCCTACGAGCAGTACTTC.

J is TRBJ1-6 and V is TRBV7-8; maybe TRBD1 (6 bases). Trimming stripped 5 bases from V and 12 bases from J, with 11 bases between. CDR1 is SGHVS, CDR2 FQNEAQ, per germline. The CDR3 is 12 amino acids. CDR3 amino acids: CASSRRQEPLHF. The CDR3 region has the DNA TGTGCCAGCAGCAGACGACAGGAACCCCTCCACTTT.

The chain couples TRBV11-2 to TRBJ1-5, with a tentative D call TRBD1 (6 bases). Germline loops: CDR1 SGHAT, CDR2 FQNNGV. The CDR3 contains 15 residues. Trimming stripped 1 base from V and 3 bases from J, with 10 bases between. CDR3 amino acids: CASSLVGALNQPQHF. CDR3 nucleotides: TGTGCCAGCAGCTTAGTGGGGGCCCTCAATCAGCCCCAGCATTTT.

The chain joins TRBV6-1 to TRBJ2-7; D unclear. Per germline, CDR1 MNHNS and CDR2 SASEGT. Trimming removed 7 bases from V and 4 bases from J, with 17 bases in between. This CDR3 is 14 amino acids long. The CDR3 region is CASMRQVSYYEQYF. CDR3 nucleotides: TGTGCCAGCATGCGTCAGGTTTCTTATTACGAGCAGTACTTC.

The chain carries TRBV9 and TRBJ2-1, with 8 positions matching TRBD1. Germline CDR1 SGDLS, CDR2 YYNGEE. With 4 bases clipped from V and 6 bases from J, the junction kept 6 bases outside the gene matches. The CDR3 has 14 residues. The CDR3 region has the DNA TGTGCCAGCAGCCCTCGGACAGGGACCAATGAGCAGTTCTTC. Its translation: CASSPRTGTNEQFF.

In its sample, this clone was seen a few times. The chain links TRBV7-9 to TRBJ1-1; 7 positions match TRBD1. Germline V CDR1 and CDR2: SEHNR, FQNEAQ (reference sequence). This CDR3 contains 14 residues. The ends lost 3 bases at V and 3 bases at J; junction bases unmatched: 4. For the CDR3, the DNA is TGTGCCAGCAGCTTCGCCGACAGGGACACTGAAGCTTTCTTT. Protein product: CASSFADRDTEAFF.

This chain connects TRBV7-9 to TRBJ2-1, with TRBD1 identical over 8 bases. V was clipped by 5 bases and J by 9 bases; unmatched bases: 12. Germline CDR1 and CDR2: SEHNR and FQNEAQ (reference sequence). CDR3 length: 15 residues. CDR3 sequence: CASSPVGYRGSEQFF. The CDR3 nucleotides read TGTGCCAGCAGCCCCGTGGGGTACAGGGGGAGTGAGCAGTTCTTC.

The genes are TRBV28 and TRBJ2-1; TRBD2 aligns across 9 bases. This CDR3 comprises 15 residues. Trimming took 2 bases from V and 6 from J; bases not matched to a gene: 5. The germline CDR1 and CDR2 sequences are MDHEN and SYDVKM. The CDR3 reads CASSLLAGRRNEQFF. CDR3 in DNA: TGTGCCAGCAGTTTACTAGCGGGACGACGCAATGAGCAGTTCTTC.

A word on this clone: One junction end does not reproduce the germline sequence, and a read error may be involved. The chain has TRBV7-9 and TRBJ1-2; 9 positions agree with TRBD1. The CDR3 is made up of 14 amino acids. Germline CDR1 SEHNR, CDR2 FQNEAQ (reference sequence). CDR3 sequence reads: CSSRQGQGRDGYTF. The DNA of the CDR3 is TGTTCCAGCAGGCAGGGACAGGGCAGGGATGGCTACACCTTC.

This sequence joins TRBV9 and TRBJ1-2; 7 nucleotides match TRBD1. The CDR3 runs 15 residues. Germline V gene lookup returns CDR1 SGDLS and CDR2 YYNGEE. The V and J ends lost 4 bases and 4 bases, in that order; junction bases with no gene match: 10. Written as DNA, the CDR3 is TGTGCCAGCAGCTTAGGGGACAGTGCTCTCTATGGCTACACCTTC. Translation gives CASSLGDSALYGYTF. Based on the CDR3 plus reference TRBV9 and TRBJ1-2, the full variable domain is DSGVTQTPKHLITATGQRVTLRCSPRSGDLSVYWYQQSLDQGLQFLIQYYNGEERAKGNILERFSAQQFPDLHSELNLSSLELGDSALYFCASSLGDSALYGYTFGSGTRLTVV.

The table lists this clone with a few counts. The rearrangement joins TRBV6-1 to TRBJ2-7; D may be TRBD2 (6 bases). The CDR3 has 16 residues. CDR1 is MNHNS and CDR2 is SASEGT in the germline V gene. Trimming stripped 0 bases from V and 1 base from J, with 13 bases between. CDR3 sequence: CASSEALGSRSYEQYF. The CDR3, as DNA: TGTGCCAGCAGTGAAGCGCTCGGGAGTCGGTCCTACGAGCAGTACTTC.

V usage is TRBV7-9 and J usage is TRBJ1-1; weak D call: TRBD1 (6 bases). The CDR3 sequence is 12 residues long. The V end lost 5 bases, the J end lost 5 bases, and 9 bases lay between the germline ends. The germline gives CDR1 SEHNR, CDR2 FQNEAQ (reference sequence). The CDR3 sequence is CASSETGTEAFF. The CDR3, as DNA: TGTGCCAGCAGCGAGACAGGAACTGAAGCTTTCTTT.

The rearrangement uses TRBV9 and TRBJ2-1; 12 bases are shared with TRBD2. J was trimmed by 4 bases and V by 2 bases; bases with no gene match: 4. Germline-derived CDR1 and CDR2 are SGDLS and YYNGEE. The CDR3 has 16 amino acids. This chain's CDR3 is CASSVLAGGPYNEQFF. The CDR3 DNA is TGTGCCAGCAGCGTTCTAGCGGGGGGGCCTTACAATGAGCAGTTCTTC.

The chain joins TRBV7-9 to TRBJ1-1; no firm D call. The CDR3 consists of 14 residues. CDR1 is SEHNR, CDR2 FQNEAQ, per germline (reference sequence). V lost 5 bases and J 1 base, leaving 11 bases between the germline ends. CDR3 nucleotides: TGTGCCAGCAGCGCCCGACTACCGAACACTGAAGCTTTCTTT. Translation gives CASSARLPNTEAFF.

The chain is built from TRBV9 and TRBJ2-1, with TRBD1 identical over 11 bases. Looked up from germline, CDR1 is SGDLS and CDR2 is YYNGEE. Trimming removed 5 bases from V and 9 bases from J; junction bases left unmatched: 1. CDR3 length equals 12 residues. The CDR3 DNA sequence: TGTGCCAGCAGAGGGACAGGGGGTGAGCAGTTCTTC. Translating gives CASRGTGGEQFF.

The rearrangement links TRBV9 to TRBJ1-3, with no clear D. Looked up from germline, CDR1 is SGDLS and CDR2 is YYNGEE. V lost 2 bases and J lost 0, with 12 bases in between. This CDR3 is built from 16 residues. The CDR3 DNA sequence: TGTGCCAGCAGCGTGGATGGTTGGAGCTCTGGAAACACCATATATTTT. This gives the protein CASSVDGWSSGNTIYF.

This chain uses TRBV5-4 with TRBJ2-3; D perhaps matches TRBD1 (5 bases). The CDR3 spans 13 residues. Per the germline V gene, CDR1 is SGHNT and CDR2 is YYREEE (reference sequence). The germline V and J ends were trimmed by 4 bases and 3 bases, with 9 bases remaining between them. The CDR3 reads CASSLKGTDTQYF. DNA for the CDR3: TGTGCCAGCAGCCTCAAGGGGACAGATACGCAGTATTTT.

This chain connects TRBV21-1 to TRBJ2-2; the D call TRBD1 from the table was never checked on the DNA. TRBV21-1 is a listed pseudogene. The CDR3 totals 17 residues. The CDR3 sequence: CASSKGLGRESTGELFF. The CDR3 DNA is TGTGCCAGCAGCAAAGGTCTGGGGCGCGAGTCTACCGGGGAGCTGTTTTTT.

This chain uses TRBV14 with TRBJ2-1, with TRBD2 identical over 13 bases. CDR3 size: 22 residues. Germline values: CDR1 SGHDN, CDR2 FVKESK. Trimming at V came to 3 bases and at J to 5 bases, leaving 22 bases not matched to a gene. In nucleotides, the CDR3 is TGTGCCAGCAGCCAGCGAACCCGACTAGCGGGAGGCCTGCCGGGGGAACACAATGAGCAGTTCTTC. This codes for CASSQRTRLAGGLPGEHNEQFF.